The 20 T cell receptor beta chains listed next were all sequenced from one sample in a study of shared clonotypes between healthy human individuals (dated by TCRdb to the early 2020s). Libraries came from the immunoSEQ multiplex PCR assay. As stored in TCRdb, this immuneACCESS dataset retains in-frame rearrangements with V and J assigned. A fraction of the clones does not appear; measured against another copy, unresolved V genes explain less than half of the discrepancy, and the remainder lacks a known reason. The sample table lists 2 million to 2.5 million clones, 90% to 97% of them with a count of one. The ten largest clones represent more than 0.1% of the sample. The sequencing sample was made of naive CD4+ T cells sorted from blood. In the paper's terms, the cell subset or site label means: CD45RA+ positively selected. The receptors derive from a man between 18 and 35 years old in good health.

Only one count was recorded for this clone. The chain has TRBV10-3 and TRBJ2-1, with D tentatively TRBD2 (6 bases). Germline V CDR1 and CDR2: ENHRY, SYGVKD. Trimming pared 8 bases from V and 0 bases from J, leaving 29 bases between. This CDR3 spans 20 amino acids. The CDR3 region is CAIRGSGFSTGEGSYNEQFF. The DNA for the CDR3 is TGTGCCATCCGGGGGTCGGGCTTCTCGACCGGCGAAGGCTCCTACAATGAGCAGTTCTTC.

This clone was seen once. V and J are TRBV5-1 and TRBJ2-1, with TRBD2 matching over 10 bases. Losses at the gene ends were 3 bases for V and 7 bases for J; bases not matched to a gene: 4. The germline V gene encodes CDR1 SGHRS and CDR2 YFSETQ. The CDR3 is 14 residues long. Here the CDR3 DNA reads TGCGCCAGCAGCTCTAGCGGGGGAGCGAATGAGCAGTTCTTC. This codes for CASSSSGGANEQFF.

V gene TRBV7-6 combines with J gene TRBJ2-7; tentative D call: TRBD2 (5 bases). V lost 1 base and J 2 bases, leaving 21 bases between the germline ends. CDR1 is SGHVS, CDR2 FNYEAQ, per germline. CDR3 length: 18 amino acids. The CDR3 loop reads CASSLDGGGGPTPYEQYF. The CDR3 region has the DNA TGTGCCAGCAGCTTAGATGGTGGTGGAGGACCGACCCCCTACGAGCAGTACTTC.

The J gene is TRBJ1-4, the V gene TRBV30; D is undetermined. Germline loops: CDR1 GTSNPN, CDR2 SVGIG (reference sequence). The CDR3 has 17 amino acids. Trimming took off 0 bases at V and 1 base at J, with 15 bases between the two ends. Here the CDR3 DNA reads TGTGCCTGGAGTGTATCCCGAACCACGGGAACTAATGAAAAACTGTTTTTT. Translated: CAWSVSRTTGTNEKLFF.

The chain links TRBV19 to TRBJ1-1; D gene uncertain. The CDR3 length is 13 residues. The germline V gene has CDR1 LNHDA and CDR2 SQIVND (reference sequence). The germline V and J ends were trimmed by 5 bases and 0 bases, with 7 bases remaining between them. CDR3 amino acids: CASSSGVNTEAFF. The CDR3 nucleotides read TGTGCCAGTAGTTCTGGGGTGAACACTGAAGCTTTCTTT.

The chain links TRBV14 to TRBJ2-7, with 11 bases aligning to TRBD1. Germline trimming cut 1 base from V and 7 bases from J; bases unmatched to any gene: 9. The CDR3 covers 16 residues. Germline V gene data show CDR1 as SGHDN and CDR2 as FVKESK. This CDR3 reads CASSQVPPGTGGEQYF. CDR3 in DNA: TGTGCCAGCAGCCAAGTACCCCCCGGGACAGGGGGGGAGCAGTACTTC.

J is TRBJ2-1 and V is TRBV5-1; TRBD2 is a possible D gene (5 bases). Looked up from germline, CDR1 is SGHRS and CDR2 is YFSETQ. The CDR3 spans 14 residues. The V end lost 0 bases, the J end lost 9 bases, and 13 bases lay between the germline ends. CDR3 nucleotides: TGCGCCAGCAGCTTGGTTACTAGTTCCTCTGAGCAGTTCTTC. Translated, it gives CASSLVTSSSEQFF.

CDR3 protein: CASSRTPRDYGYTF. CDR3 in DNA: TGTGCCAGCAGTCGGACACCCCGGGACTATGGCTACACCTTC. This chain uses TRBV6-5 with TRBJ1-2, with D possibly TRBD1 on 5 matching bases. Deletions cut 5 bases from V and 3 bases from J, with 13 bases between. Germline V CDR1 and CDR2: MNHEY, SVGAGI. This CDR3 has 14 residues.

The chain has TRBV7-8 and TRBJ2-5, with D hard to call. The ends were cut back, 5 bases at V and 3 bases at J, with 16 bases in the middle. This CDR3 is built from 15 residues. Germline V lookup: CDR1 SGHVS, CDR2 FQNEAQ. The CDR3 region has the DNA TGTGCCAGCAGCAAAAACCCCGTACGAGAAGAGACCCAGTACTTC. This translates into CASSKNPVREETQYF.

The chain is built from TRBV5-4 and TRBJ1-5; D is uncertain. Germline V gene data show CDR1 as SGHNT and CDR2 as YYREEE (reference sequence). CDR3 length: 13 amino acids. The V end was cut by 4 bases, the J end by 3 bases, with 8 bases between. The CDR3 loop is CASSQGPNQPQHF. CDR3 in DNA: TGTGCCAGCAGCCAAGGGCCCAATCAGCCCCAGCATTTT.

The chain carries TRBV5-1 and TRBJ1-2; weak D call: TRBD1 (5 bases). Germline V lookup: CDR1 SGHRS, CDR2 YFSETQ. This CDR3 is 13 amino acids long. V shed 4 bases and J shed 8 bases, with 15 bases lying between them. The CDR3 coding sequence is TGCGCCAGCAGCGCGAATACAGGCTGGGGCTACACCTTC. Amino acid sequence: CASSANTGWGYTF. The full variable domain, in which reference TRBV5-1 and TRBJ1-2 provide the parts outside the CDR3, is KAGVTQTPRYLIKTRGQQVTLSCSPISGHRSVSWYQQTPGQGLQFLFEYFSETQRNKGNFPGRFSGRQFSNSRSEMNVSTLELGDSALYLCASSANTGWGYTFGSGTRLTVV.

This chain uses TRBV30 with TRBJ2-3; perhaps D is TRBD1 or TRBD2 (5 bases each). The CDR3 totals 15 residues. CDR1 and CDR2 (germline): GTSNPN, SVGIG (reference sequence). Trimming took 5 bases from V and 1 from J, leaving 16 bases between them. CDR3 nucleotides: TGTGCCTGGGACCCGGGGCAGCCCGGCACAGATACGCAGTATTTT. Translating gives CAWDPGQPGTDTQYF.

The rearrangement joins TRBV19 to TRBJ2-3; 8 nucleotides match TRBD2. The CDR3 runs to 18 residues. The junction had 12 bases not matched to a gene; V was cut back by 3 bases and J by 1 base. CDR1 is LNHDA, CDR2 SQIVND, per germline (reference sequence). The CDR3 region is CASSMGTKRGPGTDTQYF. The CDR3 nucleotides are TGTGCCAGTAGTATGGGGACTAAGCGGGGGCCGGGCACAGATACGCAGTATTTT.

The CDR3 loop reads CASTHQTGTMETQYF. The CDR3 DNA sequence: TGTGCCAGCACCCACCAGACAGGGACGATGGAGACCCAGTACTTC. The V gene is TRBV6-1, the J gene TRBJ2-5; 7 nucleotides match TRBD1. V shed 7 bases, J shed 5 bases, and the junction held 13 bases outside the gene matches. The CDR3 is made up of 15 amino acids. In germline, CDR1 is MNHNS, CDR2 SASEGT.

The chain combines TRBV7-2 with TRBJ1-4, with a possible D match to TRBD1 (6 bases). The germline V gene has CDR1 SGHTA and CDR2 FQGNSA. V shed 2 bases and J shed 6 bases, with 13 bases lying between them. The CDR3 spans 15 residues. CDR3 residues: CASSLRPRTDEKLFF. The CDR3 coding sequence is TGTGCCAGCAGCTTAAGGCCCCGGACAGATGAAAAACTGTTTTTT.

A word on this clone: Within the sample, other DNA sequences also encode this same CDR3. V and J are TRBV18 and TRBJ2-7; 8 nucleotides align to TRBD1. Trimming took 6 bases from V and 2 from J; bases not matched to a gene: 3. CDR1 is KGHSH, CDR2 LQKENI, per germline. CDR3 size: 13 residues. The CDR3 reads CASSGTGTYEQYF. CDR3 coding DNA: TGTGCCAGCTCCGGGACAGGTACCTACGAGCAGTACTTC.

Here the CDR3 DNA reads TGTGCCAGCAGGAGGACAATTGATCAGCCCCAGCATTTT. This translates into CASRRTIDQPQHF. This rearrangement joins TRBV6-5 to TRBJ1-5; a weak D match, TRBD1 (5 bases). V lost 6 bases to trimming and J lost 5 bases, with 11 bases between them. The germline CDR1 and CDR2 sequences are MNHEY and SVGAGI. The CDR3 is 13 residues long.

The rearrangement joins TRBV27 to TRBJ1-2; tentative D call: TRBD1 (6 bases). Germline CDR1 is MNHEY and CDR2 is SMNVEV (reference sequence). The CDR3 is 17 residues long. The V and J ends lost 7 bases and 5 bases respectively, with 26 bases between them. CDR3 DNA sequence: TGTGCCAGCACCCCCCGGGGGCCTCAGGGTCCACTTTATGGCTACACCTTC. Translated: CASTPRGPQGPLYGYTF.

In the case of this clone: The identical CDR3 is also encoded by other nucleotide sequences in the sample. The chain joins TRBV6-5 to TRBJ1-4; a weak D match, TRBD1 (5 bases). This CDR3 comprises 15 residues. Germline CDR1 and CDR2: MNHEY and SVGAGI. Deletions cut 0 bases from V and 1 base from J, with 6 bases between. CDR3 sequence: CASSYSGGTNEKLFF. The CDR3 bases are TGTGCCAGCAGTTACTCCGGGGGAACTAATGAAAAACTGTTTTTT.

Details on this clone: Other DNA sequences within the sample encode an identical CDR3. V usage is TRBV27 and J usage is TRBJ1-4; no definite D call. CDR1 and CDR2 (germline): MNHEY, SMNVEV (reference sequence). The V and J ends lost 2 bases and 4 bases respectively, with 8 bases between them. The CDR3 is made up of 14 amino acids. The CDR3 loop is CASSLGRINEKLFF. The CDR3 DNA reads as TGTGCCAGCAGTTTAGGGCGGATTAATGAAAAACTGTTTTTT.